This passage covers 8 T cell receptor beta chains from one sample sequenced in a study of T cells in Graves' hyperthyroidism and ophthalmopathy. TCR beta CDR3 regions were amplified from RNA. During a first-round RT-PCR of the TCR CDR3, the HTBI primer set was used. A single record per CDR3 protein comes from TCRdb applying MiXCR to the multiplex PCR reads. The table records about 530,000 distinct CDR3 sequences, approximately 17% of them present only once. The sequencing input was blood. These receptors were collected from a woman aged 18-29 years with Graves' ophthalmopathy.

The V call is TRBV2, the J call TRBJ2-1, with TRBD1 matching over 9 bases. V shed 5 bases, J shed 12 bases, and the junction held 11 bases outside the gene matches. This CDR3 is built from 14 residues. The germline V gene has CDR1 SNHLY and CDR2 FYNNEI. CDR3 bases: TGTGCCAGCAGTCGACAGGGGGGCTTCTGGGGGCAGTTCTTC. It encodes CASSRQGGFWGQFF. Based on the CDR3 plus reference TRBV2 and TRBJ2-1, the full variable domain is EPEVTQTPSHQVTQMGQEVILRCVPISNHLYFYWYRQILGQKVEFLVSFYNNEISEKSEIFDDQFSVERPDGSNFTLKIRSTKLEDSAMYFCASSRQGGFWGQFFGPGTRLTVL.

This clonotype was picked up many times. The chain joins TRBV30 to TRBJ2-7, with 10 positions matching TRBD1. The germline gives CDR1 GTSNPN, CDR2 SVGIG (reference sequence). The CDR3 spans 15 residues. With 1 base clipped from V and 3 bases from J, the junction kept 6 bases outside the gene matches. Here the CDR3 DNA reads TGTGCCTGGAGTGCAAGGGACAGGGGAATCTACGAGCAGTACTTC. This translates into CAWSARDRGIYEQYF.

This clonotype was detected ten times or more. The genes are TRBV24-1 and TRBJ2-2; D is unresolved. V was cut by 4 bases and J by 1 base, with 3 bases left in between. The germline CDR1 and CDR2 sequences are KGHDR and SFDVKD. CDR3 length: 13 residues. In nucleotides, the CDR3 is TGTGCCACCAGTGACAAGAACACCGGGGAGCTGTTTTTT. Protein sequence: CATSDKNTGELFF.

The chain combines TRBV9 with TRBJ2-1, with D tentatively TRBD2 (7 bases). The CDR3 has 16 residues. CDR1 is SGDLS, CDR2 YYNGEE, per germline. The ends were cut back, 0 bases at V and 2 bases at J, with 12 bases in the middle. CDR3 in amino acids: CASSVGGGGPYNEQFF. CDR3 nucleotides: TGTGCCAGCAGCGTAGGTGGCGGGGGCCCCTACAATGAGCAGTTCTTC. The full variable domain, in which reference TRBV9 and TRBJ2-1 provide the parts outside the CDR3, is DSGVTQTPKHLITATGQRVTLRCSPRSGDLSVYWYQQSLDQGLQFLIQYYNGEERAKGNILERFSAQQFPDLHSELNLSSLELGDSALYFCASSVGGGGPYNEQFFGPGTRLTVL.

Concerning this clonotype itself: A read error may be the cause here, since a much bigger clone is one base away. Lacking the conserved final phenylalanine or tryptophan, this CDR3 likely reflects a read error. The chain couples TRBV3-1 to TRBJ1-2; TRBD1 matches 12 bases. CDR1 and CDR2 from the germline V gene are LGHDT and YNNKEL (reference sequence). The CDR3 loop spans 16 amino acids. V lost 2 bases to trimming and J lost 3 bases; unmatched junction nucleotides: 4. CDR3: CASSQSGTGGYYGYTL. The CDR3 DNA is TGTGCCAGCAGCCAAAGTGGGACAGGGGGCTACTATGGCTACACCCTC.

The chain has TRBV5-1 and TRBJ1-4, with D possibly TRBD1 on 6 matching bases. Between the trimmed V and J ends, which lost 0 bases and 7 bases, there was a span of 16 bases. Germline V lookup: CDR1 SGHRS, CDR2 YFSETQ. CDR3 size: 16 residues. CDR3 residues: CASSLVTGARPEKLFF. CDR3 DNA: TGCGCCAGCAGCTTGGTCACGGGGGCGAGACCTGAAAAACTGTTTTTT.

This clonotype was counted ten times or more. The chain carries TRBV2 and TRBJ2-4; tentative D call: TRBD2 (6 bases). Trimming removed 6 bases at V and 6 bases at J, with 12 bases between. CDR1 is SNHLY, CDR2 FYNNEI, per germline. This CDR3 spans 13 amino acids. The CDR3 spells CASRHGEVNIQYF. CDR3 nucleotide sequence: TGTGCCAGCAGACACGGGGAGGTAAACATTCAGTACTTC.

This clonotype was counted at least ten times. The rearrangement uses TRBV20-1 and TRBJ1-5, with D possibly TRBD1 on 6 matching bases. Germline V gene data show CDR1 as DFQATT and CDR2 as SNEGSKA (reference sequence). Trimming removed 3 bases at V and 0 bases at J, with 12 bases between. There are 15 residues in the CDR3. CDR3 in DNA: TGCAGTGCTAGTCGGGACACTTATAGCAATCAGCCCCAGCATTTT. This sequence encodes CSASRDTYSNQPQHF.